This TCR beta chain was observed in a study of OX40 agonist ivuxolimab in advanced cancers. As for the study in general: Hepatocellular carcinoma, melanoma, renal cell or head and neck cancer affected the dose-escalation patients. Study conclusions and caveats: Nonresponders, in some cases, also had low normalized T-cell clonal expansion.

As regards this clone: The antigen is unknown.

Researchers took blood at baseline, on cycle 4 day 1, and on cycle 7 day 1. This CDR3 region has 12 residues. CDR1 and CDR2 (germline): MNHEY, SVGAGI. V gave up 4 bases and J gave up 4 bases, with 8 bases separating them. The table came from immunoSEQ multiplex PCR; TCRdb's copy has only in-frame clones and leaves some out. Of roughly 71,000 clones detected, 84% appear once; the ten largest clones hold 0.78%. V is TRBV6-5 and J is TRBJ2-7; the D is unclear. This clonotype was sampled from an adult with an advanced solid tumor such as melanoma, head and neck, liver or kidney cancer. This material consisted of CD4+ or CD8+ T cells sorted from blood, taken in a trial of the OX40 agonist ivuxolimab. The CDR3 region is CASSLDGYEQYF. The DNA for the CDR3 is TGTGCCAGCAGTTTGGACGGGTACGAGCAGTACTTC.